The following is a T cell receptor beta chain sequence with its context. Its antigen is unknown. The germline gives CDR1 SGHKS, CDR2 YYEKEE (reference sequence). This CDR3 has 19 residues. Trimming removed 3 bases from V and 4 bases from J; junction bases left unmatched: 21. The PCR used 60 Vbeta and 13 Jbeta primers. Original processing notes: It was a later analysis that counted around 85 million unique TCR beta chains, of which some 9.9 million were shared. TCRdb's table, derived via immunoSEQ multiplex PCR, lists solely in-frame clones and lacks some. V and J calls and clone size come straight from that table; D and trimming were deduced from the DNA. The sample has 150,000 to 200,000 clones, around 81% seen once; the top ten hold about 2.3%. The data belong to a study of cytomegalovirus exposure and HLA in healthy donors. For the study at large: In an earlier analysis, 90 million to 130 million unique TCR beta sequences were found from about 179 million T cells. Study-level findings and limits: Researchers reported in a later analysis that common viral pathogens appeared linked to several top clusters.

This TCR was recovered from a woman in her thirties in good health and CMV-seronegative. Source material: PBMCs. V is TRBV5-5 and J is TRBJ2-7; 8 bases map to TRBD1. The CDR3 nucleotides are TGTGCCAGCAGCTGGGCGAGTAGGAAACGGGACAGGCCTTTGTACGAGCAGTACTTC. It yields the protein CASSWASRKRDRPLYEQYF.